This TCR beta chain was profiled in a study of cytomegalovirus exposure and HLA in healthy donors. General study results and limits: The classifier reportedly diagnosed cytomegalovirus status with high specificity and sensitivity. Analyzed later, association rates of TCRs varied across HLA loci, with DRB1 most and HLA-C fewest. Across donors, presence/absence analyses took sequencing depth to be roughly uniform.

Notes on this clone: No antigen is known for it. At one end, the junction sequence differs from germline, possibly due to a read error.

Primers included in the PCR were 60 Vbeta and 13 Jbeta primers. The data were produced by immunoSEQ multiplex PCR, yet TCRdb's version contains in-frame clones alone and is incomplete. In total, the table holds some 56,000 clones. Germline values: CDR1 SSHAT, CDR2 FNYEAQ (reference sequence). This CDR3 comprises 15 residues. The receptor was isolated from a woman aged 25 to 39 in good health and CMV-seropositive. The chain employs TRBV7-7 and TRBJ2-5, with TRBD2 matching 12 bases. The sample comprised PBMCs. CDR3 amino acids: CASSSSGGAEETQYF. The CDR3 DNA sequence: TGTGCTAGCAGCTCTAGCGGGGGGGCGGAGGAGACCCAGTACTTC.